This T cell receptor beta chain was documented in a study of radiotherapy plus CTLA-4 blockade in lung cancer. Whole-study context: With approximately 33% of patients having disease control, objective responses were seen in about 17%.

The ends were cut back, 3 bases at V and 3 bases at J, with 11 bases in the middle. The length of the CDR3 is 14 residues. Germline V gene sequence: CDR1 SGHDT, CDR2 YYEEEE. Comment on this clone: Its antigen is undetermined.

Study-wide points: Reported findings show early blood T cell clone dynamics, with interferon-beta, best predicted response. Expansion in blood of tumor-derived TCR clones was seen after radiotherapy plus ipilimumab.

Repertoires were generated with immunoSEQ multiplex PCR, while TCRdb's copy carries only in-frame clones and drops some. The top ten hold 9.5% to 10% of the sample, which has approximately 80,000 clones, 74% seen once. Ipilimumab-mediated CTLA-4 blockade plus focal radiation was given to patients having chemo-refractory metastatic non-small-cell lung cancer. The receptor was derived from a human donor with non-small cell lung cancer whose response to radiotherapy plus ipilimumab could not be evaluated. Sequencing was performed on peripheral blood, taken from a patient treated with radiotherapy plus ipilimumab. The chain employs TRBV5-6 and TRBJ2-3; D may be TRBD1 (5 bases). The CDR3 DNA is TGTGCCAGCAGCTCACCAGGGTTGACAGATACGCAGTATTTT. This sequence encodes CASSSPGLTDTQYF.